These 21 T cell receptor beta chains originate from one sample sequenced in a study of blood T cell repertoires in COVID-19. Here immunoSEQ multiplex PCR was the method, and the copy in TCRdb shows in-frame clones only, minus some. The sample shows a few hundred thousand clones, about 87% of them seen only once. The sample was peripheral blood. The receptors originated from a woman aged 25 to 39 who had recovered from COVID-19.

The gene calls are TRBV12-3 or TRBV12-4 and TRBJ1-4, with D possibly TRBD1 on 5 matching bases. Between the trimmed V and J ends, which lost 3 bases and 8 bases, there was a span of 10 bases. The CDR3 extends over 13 amino acids. The CDR3 nucleotides read TGTGCCAGCAGTTTGAGATGGGGCGAAAAACTGTTTTTT. Its protein product is CASSLRWGEKLFF.

J is TRBJ1-4 and V is TRBV5-1; D is perhaps TRBD1 (6 bases). The V end lost 0 bases, the J end lost 7 bases, and 10 bases lay between the germline ends. This CDR3 has 14 amino acids. Germline CDR1 and CDR2: SGHRS and YFSETQ. In nucleotides, the CDR3 is TGCGCCAGCAGCTTGGGGGCAGGGGTTGAAAAACTGTTTTTT. Translated: CASSLGAGVEKLFF.

The V call is TRBV6-1, the J call TRBJ2-2; D remains ambiguous. Between the trimmed V and J ends, which lost 3 bases and 5 bases, there was a span of 7 bases. The CDR3 is 13 amino acids. Germline V gene data show CDR1 as MNHNS and CDR2 as SASEGT. The CDR3 coding sequence is TGTGCCAGCAGTGACGAGGAAACCGGGGAGCTGTTTTTT. Translating it yields CASSDEETGELFF.

The V call is TRBV14, the J call TRBJ2-1, with D uncertain. CDR3 length equals 13 residues. V gave up 0 bases and J gave up 9 bases, with 9 bases separating them. CDR1 is SGHDN and CDR2 is FVKESK in the germline V gene. The CDR3 spells CASSQDRRSEQFF. DNA of the CDR3: TGTGCCAGCAGCCAAGATCGACGGAGTGAGCAGTTCTTC.

The chain recombines TRBV27 with TRBJ1-5, with TRBD1 identical over 10 bases. J lost 6 bases, V lost 2 bases, and 4 bases had no gene match. In germline, CDR1 is MNHEY, CDR2 SMNVEV (reference sequence). The CDR3 runs to 15 residues. The CDR3 DNA reads TGTGCCAGCAGTTTAGGACAGGGGGTTTCTCAGCCCCAGCATTTT. This sequence encodes CASSLGQGVSQPQHF.

The CDR3 reads CASSYLLGSENEQFF. CDR3 coding DNA: TGTGCCAGCTCTTACCTACTAGGATCAGAGAATGAGCAGTTCTTC. V gene TRBV18 combines with J gene TRBJ2-1; tentatively, D is TRBD2 (5 bases). This CDR3 contains 15 residues. The V end was cut by 6 bases, the J end by 7 bases, with 19 bases between. Germline assignment: CDR1 KGHSH and CDR2 LQKENI.

This clone appeared once. This chain uses TRBV5-5 with TRBJ2-5, with D possibly being TRBD1 (6 bases). CDR1 and CDR2 (germline): SGHKS, YYEKEE (reference sequence). This CDR3 spans 15 amino acids. The V end was cut by 0 bases, the J end by 5 bases, with 14 bases between. In DNA form, the CDR3 reads TGTGCCAGCAGCTTGGAGGCAGGGGCCTATGAGACCCAGTACTTC. Amino acids: CASSLEAGAYETQYF.

V is TRBV5-1 and J is TRBJ2-3; TRBD2 matches at 8 bases. This CDR3 contains 17 residues. Per the germline V gene, CDR1 is SGHRS and CDR2 is YFSETQ. V lost 4 bases, J lost 2 bases, and 12 bases stayed unmatched. The CDR3 DNA reads as TGCGCCAGCAGCGAAACCTTAGGCGGGGGGACCACAGATACGCAGTATTTT. It yields the protein CASSETLGGGTTDTQYF.

The sample holds one count of this clone. The chain carries TRBV28 and TRBJ1-5; a weak D match, TRBD1 (5 bases). There are 15 residues in the CDR3. CDR1 and CDR2 (germline): MDHEN, SYDVKM. Trimming shortened V by 4 bases and J by 2 bases, and 12 bases separated the two germline ends. The CDR3 DNA sequence: TGTGCCAGCAGTTCGGGGACTCGGGGCAATCAGCCCCAGCATTTT. It encodes CASSSGTRGNQPQHF.

This clone was seen a single time. This rearrangement joins TRBV15 to TRBJ2-3; D unresolved. Germline V gives CDR1 LNHNV, CDR2 YYDKDF (reference sequence). Trimming cost V 0 bases and J 0 bases, with 7 bases left between them. This CDR3 region has 15 residues. The CDR3, as DNA: TGTGCCACCAGCAGAGACAGTTATAGCACAGATACGCAGTATTTT. It translates to CATSRDSYSTDTQYF.

The table lists this clone with a count of one. The chain uses TRBV2 and TRBJ1-6; possibly TRBD1 for D (6 bases). V was clipped by 7 bases and J by 6 bases, with 13 bases between them. Germline CDR1 and CDR2: SNHLY and FYNNEI. The CDR3 is made up of 14 amino acids. The chain's CDR3 is CASKRGSSNSPLHF. CDR3 DNA sequence: TGTGCCAGCAAAAGGGGGTCGAGTAATTCACCCCTCCACTTT.

This chain links TRBV5-4 with TRBJ2-5; 10 bases are a match to TRBD2. Germline loops: CDR1 SGHNT, CDR2 YYREEE (reference sequence). The CDR3 consists of 16 residues. Trimming cost V 0 bases and J 4 bases; bases outside gene matches: 6. The CDR3 spells CASSLDSGGRGETQYF. For the CDR3, the DNA is TGTGCCAGCAGCTTGGATAGCGGGGGGCGAGGAGAGACCCAGTACTTC.

The chain links TRBV5-1 to TRBJ2-3; 10 bases are shared with TRBD2. This CDR3 spans 16 amino acids. Trimming removed 4 bases from V and 4 bases from J; junction bases left unmatched: 9. Germline CDR1 SGHRS, CDR2 YFSETQ. CDR3 DNA sequence: TGCGCCAGCAGCCCCGAAGCGGGGGGGCCCCCAGATACGCAGTATTTT. Its translation is CASSPEAGGPPDTQYF.

V gene TRBV12-3 or TRBV12-4 combines with J gene TRBJ2-7; D gene unclear. Trimming cost V 8 bases and J 0 bases, with 8 bases left between them. The CDR3 contains 12 residues. The CDR3 coding sequence is TGTGCCAGCGCACAGTCCTCCTACGAGCAGTACTTC. Translating gives CASAQSSYEQYF.

The V gene is TRBV7-2, the J gene TRBJ2-3; TRBD2 aligns across 7 bases. CDR1 and CDR2 from the germline V gene are SGHTA and FQGNSA. V gave up 1 base and J gave up 7 bases; unmatched junction bases: 11. CDR3 length equals 16 residues. CDR3 residues: CASSLDPSGATNTQYF. The CDR3 region has the DNA TGTGCCAGCAGCTTAGATCCTAGCGGAGCCACGAATACGCAGTATTTT. The complete variable domain, with remaining parts taken from reference TRBV7-2 and TRBJ2-3, reads GAGVSQSPSNKVTEKGKDVELRCDPISGHTALYWYRQSLGQGLEFLIYFQGNSAPDKSGLPSDRFSAERTGGSVSTLTIQRTQQEDSAVYLCASSLDPSGATNTQYFGPGTRLTVL.

The chain couples TRBV29-1 to TRBJ2-1, with TRBD2 matching 9 bases. With 5 bases clipped from V and 6 bases from J, the junction kept 5 bases outside the gene matches. Germline-derived CDR1 and CDR2 are SQVTM and ANQGSEA. The length of the CDR3 is 13 residues. In nucleotides, the CDR3 is TGCAGCGTTCCTAGCGGGAATGGCAATGAGCAGTTCTTC. Protein product: CSVPSGNGNEQFF.

The chain is built from TRBV5-6 and TRBJ2-7, with 8 nucleotides matching TRBD2. Trimming removed 5 bases from V and 5 bases from J; junction bases left unmatched: 6. Germline lookup yields CDR1 SGHDT and CDR2 YYEEEE. The CDR3 is 13 residues long. This CDR3 is CASRSSGGDEQYF. The CDR3 DNA follows: TGTGCCAGCAGATCAAGCGGGGGCGACGAGCAGTACTTC.

In this sample, this clone turned up a few times. The V call is TRBV27, the J call TRBJ1-1; 8 bases are a match to TRBD1. CDR3 length: 16 residues. Germline V gene lookup returns CDR1 MNHEY and CDR2 SMNVEV (reference sequence). The J segment lost 1 base and the V segment lost 6 bases, leaving 10 bases of the junction unmatched. The CDR3 protein is CASSRTGFVQNTEAFF. Here the CDR3 DNA reads TGTGCCAGCAGCCGGACAGGGTTTGTCCAGAACACTGAAGCTTTCTTT.

The V call is TRBV5-1, the J call TRBJ2-2; D remains ambiguous. This CDR3 region has 15 residues. CDR1 and CDR2 from the germline V gene are SGHRS and YFSETQ. V shed 4 bases and J shed 0 bases, with 10 bases lying between them. The CDR3: CASSESTANTGELFF. In DNA, the CDR3 is TGCGCCAGCAGCGAGAGCACCGCGAACACCGGGGAGCTGTTTTTT. Variable domain in full (rest from reference TRBV5-1 and TRBJ2-2): KAGVTQTPRYLIKTRGQQVTLSCSPISGHRSVSWYQQTPGQGLQFLFEYFSETQRNKGNFPGRFSGRQFSNSRSEMNVSTLELGDSALYLCASSESTANTGELFFGEGSRLTVL.

The table lists this clone with a few counts. The chain employs TRBV28 and TRBJ1-6; 11 nucleotides match TRBD1. With V trimmed by 3 bases and J by 10 bases, 11 bases remained unmatched. CDR1 is MDHEN and CDR2 is SYDVKM in the germline V gene. The CDR3 spans 17 residues. In DNA, the CDR3 is TGTGCCAGCAGTTTCCCGAGGACAGGGGGCCTGAGGTCACCCCTCCACTTT. Translated: CASSFPRTGGLRSPLHF.

The V call is TRBV9, the J call TRBJ1-3, with a tentative D call TRBD1 (6 bases). V gave up 2 bases and J gave up 3 bases, with 12 bases separating them. CDR1 SGDLS and CDR2 YYNGEE come from the germline V gene. There are 15 residues in the CDR3. The CDR3: CASSVQTGIGNTIYF. The CDR3 DNA is TGTGCCAGCAGCGTCCAAACAGGGATTGGAAACACCATATATTTT.